The 30 T cell receptor beta chains below all came from one sample that was sequenced in a study of T cells after yellow fever vaccination. TCRdb itself ran the 5' RACE reads through MiXCR, one entry per CDR3 protein. This table has under 250,000 distinct CDR3 sequences, less than 9% appearing once. Sequences were derived from CD4+ T cells sorted from PBMCs, sampled 15 days after the yellow fever booster vaccination. These TCRs come from a man younger than 45 who received the YFV17D yellow fever vaccine.

This clonotype was picked up a small number of times. V usage is TRBV7-2 and J usage is TRBJ2-5; 11 bases are shared with TRBD2. Germline V gene data show CDR1 as SGHTA and CDR2 as FQGNSA. The J segment lost 1 base and the V segment lost 5 bases, leaving 3 bases of the junction unmatched. The CDR3 contains 15 residues. The CDR3 sequence is CASSTTSGIQETQYF. Written as DNA, the CDR3 is TGTGCCAGCAGCACGACTAGCGGGATCCAAGAGACCCAGTACTTC.

The chain recombines TRBV7-2 with TRBJ2-2; D remains unclear. CDR3 length: 16 amino acids. Trimming left V 2 bases short and J 0 bases short, with 10 bases between. The V gene's germline CDR1 is SGHTA and CDR2 FQGNSA. For the CDR3, the DNA is TGTGCCAGCAGCTTACAGGACCCAACGAACACCGGGGAGCTGTTTTTT. Encoded protein: CASSLQDPTNTGELFF.

This clonotype has a handful of counts. The chain is built from TRBV4-3 and TRBJ2-4; 9 nucleotides line up with TRBD1. The germline V gene encodes CDR1 LGHNA and CDR2 YSLEER. CDR3 length equals 15 residues. V lost 0 bases, J lost 8 bases, and 5 bases stayed unmatched. CDR3 region: CASSQDGQGKDIQYF. DNA of the CDR3: TGCGCCAGCAGCCAAGATGGACAGGGGAAGGACATTCAGTACTTC.

The gene calls are TRBV30 and TRBJ2-1; 11 bases agree with TRBD2. V was pared by 0 bases and J by 5 bases, with 15 bases of the junction left unmatched. The CDR3 extends over 19 amino acids. Germline CDR1 is GTSNPN and CDR2 is SVGIG (reference sequence). In DNA form, the CDR3 reads TGTGCCTGGAGTGTACCCCTTAGCGGGAGGGCCAGGGAACACAATGAGCAGTTCTTC. Translation: CAWSVPLSGRAREHNEQFF.

This clonotype occurred many times. The genes are TRBV7-3 and TRBJ2-5; no definite D call. V lost 2 bases to trimming and J lost 3 bases, with 7 bases between them. The germline V gene has CDR1 SGHTA and CDR2 FQGTGA. The CDR3 loop spans 13 amino acids. CDR3 sequence (DNA): TGTGCCAGCAGCTTATTCAGAGAAGAGACCCAGTACTTC. Translation gives CASSLFREETQYF. The complete variable domain, with remaining parts taken from reference TRBV7-3 and TRBJ2-5, reads GAGVSQTPSNKVTEKGKYVELRCDPISGHTALYWYRQSLGQGPEFLIYFQGTGAADDSGLPNDRFFAVRPEGSVSTLKIQRTERGDSAVYLCASSLFREETQYFGPGTRLLVL.

The chain joins TRBV19 to TRBJ1-2; no clear D gene. Trimming stripped 5 bases from V and 3 bases from J, with 10 bases between. Germline V lookup: CDR1 LNHDA, CDR2 SQIVND (reference sequence). The CDR3 is made up of 13 amino acids. CDR3 nucleotide sequence: TGTGCCAGTAGTCCCGAGATATACTATGGCTACACCTTC. It encodes CASSPEIYYGYTF.

This clonotype has only a few counts. J is TRBJ2-4 and V is TRBV5-1, with TRBD2 matching 14 bases. Germline CDR1 and CDR2: SGHRS and YFSETQ. The CDR3 consists of 18 residues. Germline trimming cut 4 bases from V and 0 bases from J; bases unmatched to any gene: 6. In DNA form, the CDR3 reads TGCGCCAGCAGCCCCGGGACTAGCGGGAGTCTAGCCAAAAACATTCAGTACTTC. This sequence encodes CASSPGTSGSLAKNIQYF.

V and J are TRBV5-8 and TRBJ2-2, with D unresolved. This CDR3 has 15 amino acids. The ends were cut back, 4 bases at V and 2 bases at J, with 12 bases in the middle. Germline CDR1 reads SGHTS; CDR2 reads YDEGEE. Here the CDR3 reads CASSRDLINTGELFF. CDR3 bases: TGTGCCAGCAGCCGTGACCTGATCAACACCGGGGAGCTGTTTTTT. The full variable domain, with the rest looked up from reference TRBV5-8 and TRBJ2-2, is EAGVTQSPTHLIKTRGQQATLRCSPISGHTSVYWYQQALGLGLQFLLWYDEGEERNRGNFPPRFSGRQFPNYSSELNVNALELEDSALYLCASSRDLINTGELFFGEGSRLTVL.

This clonotype was seen many times. The chain is built from TRBV5-1 and TRBJ2-1; maybe TRBD2 (5 bases). Trimming left V 1 base short and J 1 base short, with 9 bases between. This CDR3 has 15 amino acids. Germline CDR1 and CDR2: SGHRS and YFSETQ. This chain's CDR3 is CASSLSRVSYNEQFF. The CDR3 region has the DNA TGCGCCAGCAGCTTGTCGCGGGTGTCCTACAATGAGCAGTTCTTC.

This clonotype was detected a few times. The chain has TRBV7-9 and TRBJ2-2; maybe TRBD1 (6 bases). Per germline, CDR1 SEHNR and CDR2 FQNEAQ (reference sequence). Trimming took 7 bases from V and 5 from J, leaving 20 bases between them. CDR3 length: 16 residues. The CDR3 region has the DNA TGTGCCAGCAAAAAATCGTCTGGGGGACAAACCGGGGAGCTGTTTTTT. This gives the protein CASKKSSGGQTGELFF.

The chain carries TRBV27 and TRBJ2-2; the D is unclear. This CDR3 region has 14 residues. Germline lookup yields CDR1 MNHEY and CDR2 SMNVEV (reference sequence). Trimming took 4 bases from V and 0 from J, leaving 6 bases between them. The CDR3 nucleotides are TGTGCCAGCAGTTCGTTCGCGAACACCGGGGAGCTGTTTTTT. Translation: CASSSFANTGELFF.

This clonotype was counted between two and nine times. J is TRBJ1-5 and V is TRBV7-2; D not certain. The germline CDR1 and CDR2 sequences are SGHTA and FQGNSA. V lost 5 bases, J lost 0 bases, and 8 bases lay in between. The CDR3 is made up of 14 amino acids. CDR3 loop: CASSTWGSNQPQHF. The CDR3 DNA reads as TGTGCCAGCAGCACATGGGGTAGCAATCAGCCCCAGCATTTT. The variable domain in full, with the rest retrieved from reference TRBV7-2 and TRBJ1-5, is GAGVSQSPSNKVTEKGKDVELRCDPISGHTALYWYRQSLGQGLEFLIYFQGNSAPDKSGLPSDRFSAERTGGSVSTLTIQRTQQEDSAVYLCASSTWGSNQPQHFGDGTRLSIL.

V is TRBV10-3 and J is TRBJ2-1; 10 bases are shared with TRBD2. Per germline, CDR1 ENHRY and CDR2 SYGVKD. With 5 bases clipped from V and 1 base from J, the junction kept 17 bases outside the gene matches. The CDR3 totals 20 residues. The CDR3 DNA follows: TGTGCCATCAGTTCCGGACAAGCGGGAGGGCCGGTAGGGTCCTACAATGAGCAGTTCTTC. Translating gives CAISSGQAGGPVGSYNEQFF.

This clonotype was observed at least ten times. The chain has TRBV7-2 and TRBJ2-5; D remains ambiguous. The CDR3 consists of 13 residues. Germline V gene data show CDR1 as SGHTA and CDR2 as FQGNSA. With 6 bases removed from V and 5 bases from J, the gap between germline ends came to 13 bases. The CDR3 DNA sequence: TGTGCCAGCAGACATAGGGTTGGGGAGACCCAGTACTTC. Its translation is CASRHRVGETQYF.

This clonotype was observed a handful of times. The chain recombines TRBV7-2 with TRBJ2-4; tentatively, D is TRBD1 (5 bases). V lost 7 bases and J 0 bases, leaving 13 bases between the germline ends. This CDR3 has 15 amino acids. CDR1 is SGHTA and CDR2 is FQGNSA in the germline V gene. The CDR3 loop reads CASTRQPLAKNIQYF. CDR3 nucleotides: TGTGCCAGCACCAGACAGCCCCTAGCCAAAAACATTCAGTACTTC.

The chain combines TRBV5-1 with TRBJ2-3; 7 nucleotides align to TRBD1. The V gene end was trimmed by 3 bases and the J gene end by 1 base; junction bases not matched to a gene: 2. The CDR3 extends over 14 amino acids. The germline CDR1 and CDR2 sequences are SGHRS and YFSETQ. The CDR3 coding sequence is TGCGCCAGCAGCTACAGGGGACGCACAGATACGCAGTATTTT. It specifies CASSYRGRTDTQYF.

In its sample, this clonotype was seen many times. The chain carries TRBV4-2 and TRBJ2-7; D not resolved. Between the trimmed V and J ends, which lost 0 bases and 3 bases, there was a span of 12 bases. Germline V gives CDR1 LGHNA, CDR2 YNFKEQ. The CDR3 covers 15 residues. CDR3: CASSQEMDRSYEQYF. In DNA, the CDR3 is TGTGCCAGCAGCCAAGAAATGGACCGTAGCTACGAGCAGTACTTC.

At least ten counts were recorded for this clonotype. The V call is TRBV5-1, the J call TRBJ2-5; D not resolved. V gave up 4 bases and J gave up 5 bases, with 9 bases separating them. CDR1 and CDR2 from the germline V gene are SGHRS and YFSETQ. The CDR3 has 12 residues. The chain's CDR3 is CASSALGETQYF. The CDR3 region has the DNA TGCGCCAGCAGCGCCCTAGGGGAGACCCAGTACTTC.

The chain combines TRBV6-2 or TRBV6-3 with TRBJ2-7; D is perhaps TRBD1 or TRBD2 (5 bases each). This CDR3 is built from 12 residues. The V gene's germline CDR1 is MNHEY and CDR2 SVGEGT. Trimming stripped 7 bases from V and 4 bases from J, with 11 bases between. DNA of the CDR3: TGTGCCAGCATGTACAGGACTTACGAGCAGTACTTC. Residues: CASMYRTYEQYF.

V and J are TRBV20-1 and TRBJ2-5, with 7 bases lining up with TRBD2. V lost 0 bases and J lost 2; bases outside the gene matches: 9. Germline V gives CDR1 DFQATT, CDR2 SNEGSKA (reference sequence). This CDR3 comprises 16 residues. CDR3 in amino acids: CSARDQKGGAQETQYF. The CDR3 DNA reads as TGCAGTGCTAGAGATCAGAAGGGAGGGGCGCAAGAGACCCAGTACTTC.

There are many counts of this clonotype. The chain employs TRBV21-1 and TRBJ2-7; the D call TRBD2 from the table was never checked on the DNA. TRBV21-1 is a pseudogene segment. The CDR3 sequence is 16 residues long. The CDR3 reads CASSNLGLAVTYEQYF. The CDR3 DNA follows: TGTGCCAGCAGCAATCTTGGGCTAGCGGTCACCTACGAGCAGTACTTC.

The chain uses TRBV5-5 and TRBJ1-5; D gene ambiguous. Between the trimmed V and J ends, which lost 1 base and 0 bases, there was a span of 11 bases. The CDR3 has 16 amino acids. CDR1 is SGHKS, CDR2 YYEKEE, per germline (reference sequence). CDR3 nucleotides: TGTGCCAGCAGCTTGACCCCCCAAGCTAGCAATCAGCCCCAGCATTTT. As protein: CASSLTPQASNQPQHF.

This chain joins TRBV7-2 and TRBJ1-2; D possibly corresponds to TRBD1 (5 bases). Trimming removed 4 bases at V and 3 bases at J, with 21 bases between. Germline CDR1 is SGHTA and CDR2 is FQGNSA. The CDR3 consists of 17 residues. CDR3 DNA sequence: TGTGCCAGCAGCTCGAACAGACAGTTTGCCTCTGACTATGGCTACACCTTC. It yields the protein CASSSNRQFASDYGYTF.

At least ten counts were recorded for this clonotype. This chain connects TRBV4-3 to TRBJ2-2; maybe TRBD2 (5 bases). Trimming stripped 0 bases from V and 13 bases from J, with 27 bases between. Germline-derived CDR1 and CDR2 are LGHNA and YSLEER. The CDR3 is made up of 18 amino acids. Here the CDR3 reads CASSQDFRWERNTVALFF. CDR3 nucleotides: TGCGCCAGCAGCCAAGATTTTCGGTGGGAGAGGAACACCGTGGCGCTGTTTTTT.

This clonotype was counted many times. The chain uses TRBV4-1 and TRBJ2-3, with D maybe TRBD2 (6 bases). The CDR3 runs 16 residues. Trimming cost V 5 bases and J 3 bases, with 18 bases left between them. In germline, CDR1 is MGHRA, CDR2 YSYEKL. The CDR3 loop reads CASSARIGSQTDTQYF. CDR3 nucleotides: TGCGCCAGCAGCGCTCGGATCGGGAGCCAAACAGATACGCAGTATTTT.

J is TRBJ2-2 and V is TRBV29-1; D uncertain. CDR1 and CDR2 (germline): SQVTM, ANQGSEA. V was clipped by 5 bases and J by 6 bases, with 13 bases between them. This CDR3 comprises 13 residues. CDR3 residues: CSVRVSSAGELFF. The CDR3, as DNA: TGCAGCGTTCGGGTATCTTCGGCCGGGGAGCTGTTTTTT.

The chain uses TRBV20-1 and TRBJ2-2, with unresolved D. Germline CDR1 reads DFQATT; CDR2 reads SNEGSKA (reference sequence). The V gene lost 1 base and the J gene lost 3 bases, with 6 bases spanning the gap. The CDR3 runs to 13 residues. DNA of the CDR3: TGCAGTGCTAGAGCCACCTACACCGGGGAGCTGTTTTTT. Its translation is CSARATYTGELFF.

The genes are TRBV7-9 and TRBJ2-7; D might be TRBD2 (5 bases). Germline V gene sequence: CDR1 SEHNR, CDR2 FQNEAQ (reference sequence). V was trimmed by 4 bases and J by 6 bases, leaving 10 bases between them. The CDR3 is made up of 12 amino acids. The CDR3 spells CASSYGMREQYF. In DNA, the CDR3 is TGTGCCAGCAGCTACGGGATGCGCGAGCAGTACTTC.

This clonotype was detected many times. The chain is built from TRBV20-1 and TRBJ2-1, with 7 bases aligning to TRBD2. Per germline, CDR1 DFQATT and CDR2 SNEGSKA (reference sequence). V trimming: 0 bases; J trimming: 4 bases; junction bases outside the gene matches: 9. There are 16 residues in the CDR3. This CDR3 reads CSARDRPGREYNEQFF. The CDR3 bases are TGCAGTGCTAGAGATCGACCGGGGAGGGAGTACAATGAGCAGTTCTTC.

This clonotype was seen a handful of times. The J gene is TRBJ1-1, the V gene TRBV2; D ambiguous. The CDR3 has 14 residues. V lost 4 bases and J lost 0, with 9 bases in between. Germline CDR1 reads SNHLY; CDR2 reads FYNNEI. As DNA, the CDR3 is TGTGCCAGCAGTGCCAGAGCAGTGAACACTGAAGCTTTCTTT. Translated: CASSARAVNTEAFF.